This paragraph reports one T cell receptor beta chain. Its antigen is not identified. The sample belongs to a study of lymphopenia after photon versus proton radiotherapy. Overall study results and limits: Under photons, naive T cells and diversity fell while effector/memory populations rose. A bigger post-nadir fall in TCR diversity correlated inversely with survival time in deceased patients.

Generated by immunoSEQ multiplex PCR, the TCRdb table keeps only in-frame clones and is missing some. The table records tens of thousands of clones, roughly 85% of them present only once. Germline values: CDR1 MNHEY, CDR2 SVGAGI. V lost 5 bases and J lost 4, with 12 bases in between. The CDR3 is 14 residues long. The gene calls are TRBV6-5 and TRBJ2-1; a possible D gene is TRBD2 (7 bases). The sequence was obtained from a middle-aged man with gastric cancer. The starting material was peripheral blood, obtained from a patient treated with photon-based radiotherapy. DNA for the CDR3: TGTGCCAGCAGTACCGGGGGGCTTTACAATGAGCAGTTCTTC. Protein sequence: CASSTGGLYNEQFF.